This entry features one TCR beta chain sequence. No antigen is known for it. Base qualities were left out, and no much larger clone turns up one base away. The CDR3 runs 15 amino acids, cysteine and phenylalanine included. Of the read, only the CDR3 DNA is kept; its 45 bases are in frame from base 1. V lost 3 bases and J lost 13 bases, and the count of bases not matched to a germline gene is 14. As encoded in the germline V gene, CDR1 is SNHLY while CDR2 is FYNNEI. The data stem from a study of blood T cell repertoires in COVID-19 (TCRdb year 2020). Background on the whole study: Samples covering the acute and convalescent phases of COVID-19 were provided by collaborators in the United States, Italy and Spain. A freely available public database, intended as a resource for researchers studying the immune response to SARS-CoV-2, is where the repertoires were released. A de-identified subject ID, COVID-19 status, age in years and sex were almost always included in the sample metadata. The material from the prospective study consisted of cDNA or gDNA derived from T cells, B-cell-depleted T cells, or PBMCs. Deeply sampled blood TCRbeta repertoires from subjects exposed to, actively infected with, or recovered from COVID-19 were included in the dataset. The samples were drawn from the first 160 participants of the ongoing ImmuneRACE study and from 1,254 subjects provided by 6 global collaborators. Where HLA class I and class II types were available, the types were taken from metadata supplied by the sample provider, not from assay-based typing. The investigation overall reported the following: How much clinical and demographic metadata was included differed by source and by participant, and the metadata was provided uncurated.

TCRbeta CDR3 regions were amplified from genomic DNA using the immunoSEQ Assay, a bias-controlled multiplex PCR. The study's own analysis went as follows. The number of nucleated cells in each sample was estimated from the amplification of reference gene primers within the assay. To quantify the absolute abundance of each unique TCRbeta CDR3 rearrangement, sequence reads were collapsed and filtered. For each sample, productive Simpson clonality was calculated as the square root of Simpson's diversity index over productive rearrangements. TCRdb limited this immuneACCESS table to in-frame rearrangements with V and J called. A share of clones is missing; checked studies link under half to unresolved V genes, and the rest is unexplained. Clonal size and the V and J genes are those of that table, whereas D and trimming came from the DNA. This sample has roughly 280,000 clones in its table, and roughly 88% of those were observed once. About 10% of the sample is held by the ten biggest clonotypes.

The collaborating institutions used their own protocols to collect whole blood in K2EDTA tubes. Collaborator samples were shipped for TCRbeta analysis as frozen whole blood, isolated PBMCs, or DNA extracted from either sample type. The sample comprised peripheral blood. The sequence links TRBV2 to TRBJ2-5, with 10 junctional bases fitting TRBD2. The sequence came from a woman in her 70s with acute or convalescent COVID-19. The CDR3 corresponds to CASSEASGGPRGMYF. The sequenced DNA is TGTGCCAGCAGTGAGGCTAGCGGGGGACCCCGGGGCATGTACTTC.